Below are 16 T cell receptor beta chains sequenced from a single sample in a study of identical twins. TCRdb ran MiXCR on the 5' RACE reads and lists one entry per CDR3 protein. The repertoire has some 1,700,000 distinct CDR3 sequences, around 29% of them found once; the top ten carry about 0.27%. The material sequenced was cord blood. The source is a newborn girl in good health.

As DNA, the CDR3 is TGCAGTGCTAGAGAGGGACAGGGGCACACCGGGGAGCTGTTTTTT. Translation: CSAREGQGHTGELFF. The V call is TRBV20-1, the J call TRBJ2-2; 10 bases align to TRBD1. This CDR3 has 15 amino acids. With 0 bases clipped from V and 3 bases from J, the junction kept 1 base outside the gene matches. Germline values: CDR1 DFQATT, CDR2 SNEGSKA (reference sequence).

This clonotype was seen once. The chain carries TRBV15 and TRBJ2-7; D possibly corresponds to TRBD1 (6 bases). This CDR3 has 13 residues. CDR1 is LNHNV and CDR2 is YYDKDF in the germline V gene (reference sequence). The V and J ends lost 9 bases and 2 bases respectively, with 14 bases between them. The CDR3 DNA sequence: TGTGCCACGGCAGACAGGACCCCCTACGAGCAGTACTTC. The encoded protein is CATADRTPYEQYF. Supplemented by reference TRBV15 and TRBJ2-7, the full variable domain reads DAMVIQNPRYQVTQFGKPVTLSCSQTLNHNVMYWYQQKSSQAPKLLFHYYDKDFNNEADTPDNFQSRRPNTSFCFLDIRSPGLGDTAMYLCATADRTPYEQYFGPGTRLTVT.

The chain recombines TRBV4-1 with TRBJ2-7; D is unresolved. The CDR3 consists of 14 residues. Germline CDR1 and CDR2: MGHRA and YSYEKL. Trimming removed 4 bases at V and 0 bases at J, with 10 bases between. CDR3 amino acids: CASSRPGSSYEQYF. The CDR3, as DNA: TGCGCCAGCAGCCGACCAGGCAGCTCCTACGAGCAGTACTTC.

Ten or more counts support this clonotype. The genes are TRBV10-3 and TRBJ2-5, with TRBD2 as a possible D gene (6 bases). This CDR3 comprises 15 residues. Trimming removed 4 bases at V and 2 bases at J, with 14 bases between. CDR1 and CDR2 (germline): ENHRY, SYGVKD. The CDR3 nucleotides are TGTGCCATCAGTGCTTCCGGGGGTGGTCAAGAGACCCAGTACTTC. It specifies CAISASGGGQETQYF.

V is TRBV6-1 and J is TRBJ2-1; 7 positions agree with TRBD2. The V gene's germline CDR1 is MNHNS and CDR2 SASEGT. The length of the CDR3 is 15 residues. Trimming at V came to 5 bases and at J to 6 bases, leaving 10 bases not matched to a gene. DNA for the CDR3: TGTGCCAGCAGTCCGACTAGCCAGGCCCCCAATGAGCAGTTCTTC. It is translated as CASSPTSQAPNEQFF.

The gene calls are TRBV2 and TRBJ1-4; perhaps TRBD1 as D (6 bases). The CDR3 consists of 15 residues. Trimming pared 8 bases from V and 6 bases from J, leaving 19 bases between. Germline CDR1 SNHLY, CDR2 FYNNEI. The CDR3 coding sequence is TGTGCCAGCGGACTGACAGGCCCCTCCCATGAAAAACTGTTTTTT. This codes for CASGLTGPSHEKLFF.

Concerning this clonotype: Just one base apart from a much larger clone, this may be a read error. In nucleotides, the CDR3 is TGCAGCGTTGAAGATCTACCAGGGCTAGAGACCCAGTTCTTC. This encodes CSVEDLPGLETQFF. The J gene is TRBJ2-1, the V gene TRBV29-1, with TRBD1 as a possible D gene (5 bases). The CDR3 totals 14 residues. Trimming removed 0 bases from V and 13 bases from J, with 19 bases in between. Germline V gives CDR1 SQVTM, CDR2 ANQGSEA.

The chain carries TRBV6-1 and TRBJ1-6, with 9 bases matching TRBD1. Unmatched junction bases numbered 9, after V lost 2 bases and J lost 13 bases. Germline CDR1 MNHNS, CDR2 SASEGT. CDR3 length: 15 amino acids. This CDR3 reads CASSEPGQGGIPLHF. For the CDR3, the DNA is TGTGCCAGCAGTGAACCGGGACAGGGCGGAATCCCCCTCCACTTT.

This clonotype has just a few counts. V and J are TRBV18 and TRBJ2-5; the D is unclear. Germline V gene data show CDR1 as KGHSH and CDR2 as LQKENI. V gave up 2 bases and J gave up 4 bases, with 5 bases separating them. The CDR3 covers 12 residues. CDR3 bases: TGTGCCAGCTCACCAGCAATAGAGACCCAGTACTTC. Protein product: CASSPAIETQYF.

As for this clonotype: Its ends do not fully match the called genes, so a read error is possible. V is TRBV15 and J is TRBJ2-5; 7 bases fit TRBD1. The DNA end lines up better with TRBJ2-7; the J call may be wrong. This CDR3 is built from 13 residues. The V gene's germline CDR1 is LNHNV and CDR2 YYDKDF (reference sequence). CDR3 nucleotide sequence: TGTGCCGCCAGTCCCCTGACAGGGAACGAGCAGTACTTC. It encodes CAASPLTGNEQYF.

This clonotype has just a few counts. The DNA for the CDR3 is TGTGCCAGCAGTCGCCCGGAGGACAGTTCCTACAATGAGCAGTTCTTC. Translating it yields CASSRPEDSSYNEQFF. V gene TRBV21-1 combines with J gene TRBJ2-1; the table's D call, TRBD1, has no DNA check behind it. TRBV21-1 has pseudogene status. The CDR3 consists of 16 residues.

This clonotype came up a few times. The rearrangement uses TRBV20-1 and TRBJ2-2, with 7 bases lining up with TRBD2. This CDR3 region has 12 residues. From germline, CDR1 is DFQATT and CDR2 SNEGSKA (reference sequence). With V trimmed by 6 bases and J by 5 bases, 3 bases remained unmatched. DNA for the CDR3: TGCAGTGCAGCGGGACTGACCGGGGAGCTGTTTTTT. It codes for CSAAGLTGELFF.

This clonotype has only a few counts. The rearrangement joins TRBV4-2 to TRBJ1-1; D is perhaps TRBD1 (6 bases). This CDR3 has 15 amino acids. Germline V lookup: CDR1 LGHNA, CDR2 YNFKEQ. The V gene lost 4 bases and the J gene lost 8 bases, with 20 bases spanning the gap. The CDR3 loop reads CASSPRLTTGREAFF. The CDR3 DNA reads TGTGCCAGCAGCCCACGTCTAACAACAGGGAGGGAAGCTTTCTTT.

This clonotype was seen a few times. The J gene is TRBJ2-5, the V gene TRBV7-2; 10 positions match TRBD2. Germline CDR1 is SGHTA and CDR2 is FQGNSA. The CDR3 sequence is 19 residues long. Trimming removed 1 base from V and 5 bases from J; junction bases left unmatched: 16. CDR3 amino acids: CASSLEPFYRGLADETQYF. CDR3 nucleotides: TGTGCCAGCAGCTTAGAGCCCTTCTATAGAGGACTAGCGGATGAGACCCAGTACTTC.

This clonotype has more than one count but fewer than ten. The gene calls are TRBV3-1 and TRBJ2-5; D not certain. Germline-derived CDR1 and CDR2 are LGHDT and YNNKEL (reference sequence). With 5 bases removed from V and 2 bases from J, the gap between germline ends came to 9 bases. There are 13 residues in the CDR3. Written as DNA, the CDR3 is TGTGCCAGCAGCTCTAACCCTCAAGAGACCCAGTACTTC. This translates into CASSSNPQETQYF.

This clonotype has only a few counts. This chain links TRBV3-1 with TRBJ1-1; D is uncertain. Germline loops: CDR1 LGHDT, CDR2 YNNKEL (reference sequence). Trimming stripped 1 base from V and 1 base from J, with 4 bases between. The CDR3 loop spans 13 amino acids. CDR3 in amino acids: CASSQGKNTEAFF. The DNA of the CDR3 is TGTGCCAGCAGCCAAGGGAAGAACACTGAAGCTTTCTTT.